This entry describes one T cell receptor (beta chain). The data originate from a study of CD8 T cells in ankylosing spondylitis. Germline V gene data show CDR1 as MNHEY and CDR2 as SMNVEV (reference sequence). This CDR3 contains 14 residues. The ends lost 6 bases at V and 3 bases at J; junction bases unmatched: 5. TCRdb re-derived calls from the 5' RACE reads in MiXCR, one entry per CDR3 protein. The sample has 150,000 to 200,000 distinct CDR3 sequences; around a sixth are singletons. The TCR was taken from a male donor between 5 and 29 years old with ankylosing spondylitis or in good health (not recorded which). Sequenced sample: blood, either unsorted or a sorted T cell fraction (not recorded which). The rearrangement uses TRBV27 and TRBJ2-7, with 10 bases aligning to TRBD1. Here the CDR3 DNA reads TGTGCCAGCAGCAGGACAGGGGGTCACTACGAGCAGTACTTC. Translation gives CASSRTGGHYEQYF.